This TCR beta chain was observed in a study of breast tumors, draining lymph nodes, adjacent tissues. TCRdb re-called the multiplex PCR reads through MiXCR, storing one row per CDR3 protein. Among 13,000 to 15,000 distinct CDR3 sequences listed, around 47% were seen once. About this clonotype: Its antigen remains unidentified.

Study-wide results and caveats: Findings are consistent with lymph node origin and intratumoral expansion of most tumor T cells. Compared with lymph nodes, tumors were less diverse; compared with nontumor tissue, more. That most tumor T cells come from lymph nodes remained unproven.

CDR1 and CDR2 from the germline V gene are LGHNA and YSLEER. The ends were cut back, 1 base at V and 7 bases at J, with 16 bases in the middle. This CDR3 is 15 amino acids long. The chain carries TRBV4-3 and TRBJ1-1; D might be TRBD1 (6 bases). The sample was tumor-adjacent breast tissue. The clonotype originates from a female donor with breast cancer. Some clones in this sample may be carry-over from other donors' samples. The CDR3 spells CASSQVRGVPGEAFF. In DNA form, the CDR3 reads TGCGCCAGCAGCCAAGTCAGGGGCGTTCCGGGTGAAGCTTTCTTT.